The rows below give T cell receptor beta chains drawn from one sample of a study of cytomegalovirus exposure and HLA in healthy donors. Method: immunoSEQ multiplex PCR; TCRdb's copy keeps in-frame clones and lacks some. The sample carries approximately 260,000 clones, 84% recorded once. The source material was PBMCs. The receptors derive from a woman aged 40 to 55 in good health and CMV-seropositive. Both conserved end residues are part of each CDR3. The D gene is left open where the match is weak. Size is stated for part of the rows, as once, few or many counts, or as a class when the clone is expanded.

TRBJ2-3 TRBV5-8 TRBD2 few CASSLVTSALVLDTQYF TGTGCCAGCAGCTTGGTAACTAGCGCCCTGGTTCTGGATACGCAGTATTTT
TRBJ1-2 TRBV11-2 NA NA CASSLANRVGEGYTF TGTGCCAGCAGCTTAGCCAACAGGGTGGGTGAGGGCTACACCTTC
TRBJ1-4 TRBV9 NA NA CASSSGESREKLFF TGTGCCAGCAGCTCAGGGGAGAGTCGGGAAAAACTGTTTTTT
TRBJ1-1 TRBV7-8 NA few CASSFRGNTEAFF TGTGCCAGCAGCTTCAGGGGTAACACTGAAGCTTTCTTT
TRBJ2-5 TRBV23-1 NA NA CASSPSAGAGETQYF TGCGCCAGCAGCCCAAGTGCAGGGGCAGGGGAGACCCAGTACTTC
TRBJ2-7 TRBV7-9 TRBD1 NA CSSSLAGTGAGEQYF TGTTCCAGCAGCTTAGCCGGGACAGGGGCTGGCGAGCAGTACTTC
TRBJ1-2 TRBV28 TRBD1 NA CASSTGQVNGYTF TGTGCCAGCAGTACAGGACAGGTCAATGGCTACACCTTC
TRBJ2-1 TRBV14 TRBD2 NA CASSQDRGLAGVWAHNEQFF TGTGCCAGCAGCCAAGATCGGGGACTAGCGGGAGTTTGGGCACACAATGAGCAGTTCTTC
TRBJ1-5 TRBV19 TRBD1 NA CASNGPTGSYQPQHF TGTGCCAGTAATGGTCCGACAGGGAGCTATCAGCCCCAGCATTTT
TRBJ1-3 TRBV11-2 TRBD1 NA CASSLIVGTGAGNTIYF TGTGCCAGCAGCTTAATAGTAGGGACAGGCGCTGGAAACACCATATATTTT
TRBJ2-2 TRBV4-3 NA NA CASSQDGTQGGTGELFF TGCGCCAGCAGCCAAGATGGGACCCAGGGGGGCACCGGGGAGCTGTTTTTT
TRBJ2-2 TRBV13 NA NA CASRGLENTGELFF TGTGCCAGCAGGGGGCTAGAGAACACCGGGGAGCTGTTTTTT
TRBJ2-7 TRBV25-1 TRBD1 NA CANPVPNPTGTYEQYF TGTGCCAACCCCGTGCCGAACCCGACAGGGACCTACGAGCAGTACTTC
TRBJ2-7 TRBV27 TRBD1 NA CASSLLGQGHEQYF TGTGCCAGCAGTTTACTTGGACAGGGACACGAGCAGTACTTC
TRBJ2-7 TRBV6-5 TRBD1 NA CASSYGQGSYEQYF TGTGCCAGCAGTTACGGACAGGGGAGCTACGAGCAGTACTTC
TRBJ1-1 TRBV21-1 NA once CASRPRGAFF TGTGCCAGCAGGCCACGGGGAGCTTTCTTT
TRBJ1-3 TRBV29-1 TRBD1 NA CSVEIGTGGAFSGNTIYF TGCAGCGTTGAAATAGGGACAGGGGGAGCCTTTTCTGGAAACACCATATATTTT
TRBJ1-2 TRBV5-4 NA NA CASKRGGLSTLEYGYTF TGTGCCAGCAAGAGGGGGGGGTTGTCTACCCTTGAGTATGGCTACACCTTC
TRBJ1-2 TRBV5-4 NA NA CASSLAWGPARLNSNYGYTF TGTGCCAGCAGCTTGGCCTGGGGGCCAGCCCGCCTTAATTCTAACTATGGCTACACCTTC
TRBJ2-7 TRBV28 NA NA CASSLGTSLREQYF TGTGCCAGCAGCCTAGGGACATCCTTGAGGGAGCAGTACTTC
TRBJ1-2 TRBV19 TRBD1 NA CASSAPQGANYGYTF TGTGCCAGTAGTGCTCCACAGGGGGCAAACTATGGCTACACCTTC
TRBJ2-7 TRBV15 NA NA CATSRERGGLGSEQYF TGTGCCACCAGCAGAGAGAGGGGGGGTTTGGGGTCCGAGCAGTACTTC